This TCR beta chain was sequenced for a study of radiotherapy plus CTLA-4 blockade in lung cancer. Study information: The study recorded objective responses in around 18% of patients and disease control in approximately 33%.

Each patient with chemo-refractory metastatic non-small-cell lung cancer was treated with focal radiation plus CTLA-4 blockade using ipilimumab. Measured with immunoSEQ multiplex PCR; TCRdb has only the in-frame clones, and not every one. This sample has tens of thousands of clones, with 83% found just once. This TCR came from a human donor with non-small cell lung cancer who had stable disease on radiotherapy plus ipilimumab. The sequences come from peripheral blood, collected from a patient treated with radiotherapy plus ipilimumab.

CDR3 residues: CSARGGRETQYF. Written as DNA, the CDR3 is TGCAGCGCGAGGGGGGGGAGGGAGACCCAGTACTTC. This chain connects TRBV29-1 to TRBJ2-5, with D possibly being TRBD2 (7 bases). The V end was cut by 7 bases, the J end by 5 bases, with 14 bases between. Per the germline V gene, CDR1 is SQVTM and CDR2 is ANQGSEA. This CDR3 is 12 amino acids long.